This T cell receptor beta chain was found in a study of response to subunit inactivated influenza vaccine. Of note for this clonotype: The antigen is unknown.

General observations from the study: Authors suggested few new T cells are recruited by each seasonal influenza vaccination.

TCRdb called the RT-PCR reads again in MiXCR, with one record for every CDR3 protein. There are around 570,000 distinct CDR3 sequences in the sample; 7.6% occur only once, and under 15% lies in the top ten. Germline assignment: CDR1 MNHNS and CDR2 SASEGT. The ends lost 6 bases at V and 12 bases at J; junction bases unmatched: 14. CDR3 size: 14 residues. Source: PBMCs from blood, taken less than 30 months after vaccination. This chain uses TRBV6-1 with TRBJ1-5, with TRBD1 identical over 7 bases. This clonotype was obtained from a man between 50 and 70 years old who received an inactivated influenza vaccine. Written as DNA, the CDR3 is TGTGCCAGCAGGACCAGACAGGGATCTATTCTCCAGCATTTT. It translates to CASRTRQGSILQHF.